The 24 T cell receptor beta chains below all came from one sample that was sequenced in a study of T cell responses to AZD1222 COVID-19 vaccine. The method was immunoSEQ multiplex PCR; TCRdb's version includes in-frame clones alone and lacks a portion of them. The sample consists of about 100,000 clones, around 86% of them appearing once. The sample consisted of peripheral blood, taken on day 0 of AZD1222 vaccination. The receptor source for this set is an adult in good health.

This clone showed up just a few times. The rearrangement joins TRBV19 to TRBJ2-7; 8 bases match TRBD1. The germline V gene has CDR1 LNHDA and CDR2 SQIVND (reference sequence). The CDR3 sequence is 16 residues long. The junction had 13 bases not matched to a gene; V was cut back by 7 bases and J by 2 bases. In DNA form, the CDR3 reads TGTGCCAGTAACCCTCCAGACAGGGGCTTCGCCTACGAGCAGTACTTC. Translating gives CASNPPDRGFAYEQYF.

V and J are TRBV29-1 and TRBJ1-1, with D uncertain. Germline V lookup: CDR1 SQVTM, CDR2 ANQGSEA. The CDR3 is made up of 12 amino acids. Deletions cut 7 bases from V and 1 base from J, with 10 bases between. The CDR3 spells CSARAQNTEAFF. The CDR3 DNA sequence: TGCAGCGCCAGAGCACAGAACACTGAAGCTTTCTTT.

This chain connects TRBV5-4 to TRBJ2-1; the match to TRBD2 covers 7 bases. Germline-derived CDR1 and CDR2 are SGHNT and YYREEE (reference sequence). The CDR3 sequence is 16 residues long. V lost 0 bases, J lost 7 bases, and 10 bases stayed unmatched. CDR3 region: CASSLVSGLGGNEQFF. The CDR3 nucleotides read TGTGCCAGCAGCTTGGTCAGTGGACTCGGGGGGAATGAGCAGTTCTTC.

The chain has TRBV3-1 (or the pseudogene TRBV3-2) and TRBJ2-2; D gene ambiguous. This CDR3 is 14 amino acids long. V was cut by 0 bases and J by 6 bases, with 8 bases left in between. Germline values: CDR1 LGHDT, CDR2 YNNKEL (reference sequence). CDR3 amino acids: CASSQDPSSGELFF. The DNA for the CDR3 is TGTGCCAGCAGCCAAGACCCGTCCTCCGGGGAGCTGTTTTTT.

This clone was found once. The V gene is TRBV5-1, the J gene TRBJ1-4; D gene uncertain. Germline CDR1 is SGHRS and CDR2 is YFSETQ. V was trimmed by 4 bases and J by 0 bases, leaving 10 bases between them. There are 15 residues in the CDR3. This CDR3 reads CASSATGTTNEKLFF. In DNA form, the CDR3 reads TGCGCCAGCAGCGCTACCGGGACAACTAATGAAAAACTGTTTTTT.

CDR3 in amino acids: CASSPLRDRRTSGTDTQYF. The CDR3 coding sequence is TGTGCCAGCAGCCCACTTAGGGACCGAAGGACTAGCGGGACAGATACGCAGTATTTT. The chain joins TRBV7-8 to TRBJ2-3; TRBD2 matches 11 bases. The V and J ends lost 5 bases and 3 bases, in that order; junction bases with no gene match: 16. The CDR3 length is 19 residues. The germline V gene has CDR1 SGHVS and CDR2 FQNEAQ.

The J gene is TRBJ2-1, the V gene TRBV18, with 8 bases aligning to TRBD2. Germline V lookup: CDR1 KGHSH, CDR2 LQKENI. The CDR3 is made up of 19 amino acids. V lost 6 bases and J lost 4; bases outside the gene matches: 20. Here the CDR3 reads CASSEGVLAGPSDYNEQFF. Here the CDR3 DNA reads TGTGCCAGCTCCGAAGGAGTGCTAGCGGGCCCTTCCGATTACAATGAGCAGTTCTTC.

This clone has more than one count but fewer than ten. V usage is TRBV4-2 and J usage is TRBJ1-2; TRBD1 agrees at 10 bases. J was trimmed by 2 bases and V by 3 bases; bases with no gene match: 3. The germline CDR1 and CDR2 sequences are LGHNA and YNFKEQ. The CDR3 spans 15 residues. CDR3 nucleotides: TGTGCCAGCAGCCAGACGACAGGGGGCAACTATGGCTACACCTTC. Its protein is CASSQTTGGNYGYTF.

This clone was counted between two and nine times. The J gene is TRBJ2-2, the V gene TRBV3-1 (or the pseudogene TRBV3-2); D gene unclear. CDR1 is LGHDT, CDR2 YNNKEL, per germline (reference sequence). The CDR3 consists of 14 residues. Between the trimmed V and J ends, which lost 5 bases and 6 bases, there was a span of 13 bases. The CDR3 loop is CASSISGIAGELFF. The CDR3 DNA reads TGTGCCAGCAGCATTTCTGGAATAGCCGGGGAGCTGTTTTTT.

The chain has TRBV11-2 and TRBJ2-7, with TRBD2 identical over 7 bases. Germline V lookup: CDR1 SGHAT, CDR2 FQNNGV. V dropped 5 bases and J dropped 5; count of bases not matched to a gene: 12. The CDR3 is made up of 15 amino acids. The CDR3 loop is CASSGWGGLSHEQYF. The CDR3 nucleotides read TGTGCCAGCAGCGGGTGGGGGGGTCTCAGCCACGAGCAGTACTTC.

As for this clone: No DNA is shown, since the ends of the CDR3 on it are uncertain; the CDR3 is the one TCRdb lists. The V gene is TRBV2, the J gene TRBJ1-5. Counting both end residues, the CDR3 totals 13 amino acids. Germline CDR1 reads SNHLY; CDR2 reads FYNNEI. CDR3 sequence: CASILDMGQPQHF.

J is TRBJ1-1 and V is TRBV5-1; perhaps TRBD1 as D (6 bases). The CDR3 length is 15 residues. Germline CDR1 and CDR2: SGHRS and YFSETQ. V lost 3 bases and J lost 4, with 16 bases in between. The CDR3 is CASSSRGAGVTEAFF. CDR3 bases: TGCGCCAGCAGCTCGAGGGGGGCAGGGGTCACTGAAGCTTTCTTT.

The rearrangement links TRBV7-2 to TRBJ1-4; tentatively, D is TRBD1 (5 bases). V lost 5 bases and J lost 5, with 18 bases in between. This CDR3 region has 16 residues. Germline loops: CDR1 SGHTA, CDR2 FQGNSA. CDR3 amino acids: CASSAPLGTGNEKLFF. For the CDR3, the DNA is TGTGCCAGCAGCGCACCCCTCGGGACGGGAAATGAAAAACTGTTTTTT.

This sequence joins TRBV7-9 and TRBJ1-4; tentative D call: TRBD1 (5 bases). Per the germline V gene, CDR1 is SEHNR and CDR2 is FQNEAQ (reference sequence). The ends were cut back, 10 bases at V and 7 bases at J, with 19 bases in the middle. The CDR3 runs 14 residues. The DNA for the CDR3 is TGTGCCATTCGACCCGGGGCCGCTGGTGAAAAACTGTTTTTT. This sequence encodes CAIRPGAAGEKLFF.

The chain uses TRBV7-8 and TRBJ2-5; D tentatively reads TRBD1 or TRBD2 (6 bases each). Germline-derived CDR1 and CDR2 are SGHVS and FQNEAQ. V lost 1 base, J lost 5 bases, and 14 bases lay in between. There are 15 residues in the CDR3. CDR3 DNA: TGTGCCAGCAGCTTAGTTCCGGGGGCGGGGGAGACCCAGTACTTC. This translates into CASSLVPGAGETQYF. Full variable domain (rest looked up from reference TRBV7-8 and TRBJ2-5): GAGVSQSPRYKVAKRGQDVALRCDPISGHVSLFWYQQALGQGPEFLTYFQNEAQLDKSGLPSDRFFAERPEGSVSTLKIQRTQQEDSAVYLCASSLVPGAGETQYFGPGTRLLVL.

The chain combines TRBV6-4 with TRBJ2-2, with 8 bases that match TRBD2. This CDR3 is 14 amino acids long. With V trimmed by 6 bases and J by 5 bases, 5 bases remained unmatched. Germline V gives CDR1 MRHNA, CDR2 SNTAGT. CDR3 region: CASRLAAYTGELFF. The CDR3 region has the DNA TGTGCCAGCAGACTAGCGGCTTATACCGGGGAGCTGTTTTTT.

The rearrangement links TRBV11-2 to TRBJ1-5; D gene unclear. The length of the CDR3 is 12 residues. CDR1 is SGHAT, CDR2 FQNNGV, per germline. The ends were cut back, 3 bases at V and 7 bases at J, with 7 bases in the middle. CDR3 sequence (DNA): TGTGCCAGCAGCTTTCCCGGGCAGCCCCAGCATTTT. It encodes CASSFPGQPQHF.

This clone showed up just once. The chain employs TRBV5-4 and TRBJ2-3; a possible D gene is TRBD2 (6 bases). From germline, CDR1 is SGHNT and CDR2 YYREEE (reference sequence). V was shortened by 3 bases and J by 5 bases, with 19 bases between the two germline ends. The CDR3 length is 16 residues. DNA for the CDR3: TGTGCCAGCAGCTCGGGACTTTCGAATGGGGGAGATACGCAGTATTTT. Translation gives CASSSGLSNGGDTQYF.

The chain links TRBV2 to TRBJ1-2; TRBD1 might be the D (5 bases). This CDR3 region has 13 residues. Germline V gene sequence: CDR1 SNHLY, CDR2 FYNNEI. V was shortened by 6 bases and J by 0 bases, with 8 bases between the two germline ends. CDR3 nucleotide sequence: TGTGCCAGCAGGGGGACGACTAACTATGGCTACACCTTC. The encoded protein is CASRGTTNYGYTF.

For the CDR3, the DNA is TGCGCCAGCAGCAGAGCCGGGACAGGGAGTCAGGAAGCTTTCTTT. It is translated as CASSRAGTGSQEAFF. The chain uses TRBV4-1 and TRBJ1-1; 9 bases are a match to TRBD1. The ends lost 5 bases at V and 8 bases at J; junction bases unmatched: 12. The CDR3 consists of 15 residues. The germline V gene has CDR1 MGHRA and CDR2 YSYEKL.

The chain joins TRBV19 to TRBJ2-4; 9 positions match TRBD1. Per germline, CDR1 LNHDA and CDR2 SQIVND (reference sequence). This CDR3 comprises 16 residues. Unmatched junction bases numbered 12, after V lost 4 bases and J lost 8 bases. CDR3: CASSTVPGTGRDIQYF. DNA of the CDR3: TGTGCCAGTAGTACGGTTCCCGGGACAGGGAGGGACATTCAGTACTTC.

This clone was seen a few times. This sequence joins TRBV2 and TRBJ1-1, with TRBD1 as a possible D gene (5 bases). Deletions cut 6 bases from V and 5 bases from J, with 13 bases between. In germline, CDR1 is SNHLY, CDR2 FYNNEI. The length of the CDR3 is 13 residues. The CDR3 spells CASRGEVATEAFF. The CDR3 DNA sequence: TGTGCCAGCAGAGGGGAGGTTGCGACTGAAGCTTTCTTT.

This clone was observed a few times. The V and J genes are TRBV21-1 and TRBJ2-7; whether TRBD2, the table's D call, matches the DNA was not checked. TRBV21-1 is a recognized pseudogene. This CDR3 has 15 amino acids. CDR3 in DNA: TGTGCCAGCAGCAAAGCGCGAGGGCAACGCTACGAGCAGTACTTC. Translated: CASSKARGQRYEQYF.

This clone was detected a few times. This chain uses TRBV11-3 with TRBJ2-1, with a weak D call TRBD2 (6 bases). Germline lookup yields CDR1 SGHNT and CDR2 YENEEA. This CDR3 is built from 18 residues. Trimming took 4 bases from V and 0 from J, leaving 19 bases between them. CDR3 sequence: CASSSEGRDLSSYNEQFF. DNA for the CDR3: TGTGCCAGCAGCTCGGAGGGCCGGGACTTAAGCTCCTACAATGAGCAGTTCTTC.